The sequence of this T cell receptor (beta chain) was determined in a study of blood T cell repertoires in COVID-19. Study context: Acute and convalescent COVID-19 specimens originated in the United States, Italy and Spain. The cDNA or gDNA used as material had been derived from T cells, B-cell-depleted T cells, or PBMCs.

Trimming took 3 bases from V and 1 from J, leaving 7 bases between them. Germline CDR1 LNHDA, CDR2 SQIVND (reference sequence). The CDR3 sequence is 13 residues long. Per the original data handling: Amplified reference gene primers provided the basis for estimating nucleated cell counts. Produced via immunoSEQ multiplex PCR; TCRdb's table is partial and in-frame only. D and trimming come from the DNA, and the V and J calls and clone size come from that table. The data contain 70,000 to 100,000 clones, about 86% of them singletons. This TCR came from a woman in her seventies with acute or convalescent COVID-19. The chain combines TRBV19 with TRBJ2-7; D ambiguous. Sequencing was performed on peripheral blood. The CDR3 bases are TGTGCCAGTAGTATGAAGCGATCCTACGAGCAGTACTTC. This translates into CASSMKRSYEQYF.